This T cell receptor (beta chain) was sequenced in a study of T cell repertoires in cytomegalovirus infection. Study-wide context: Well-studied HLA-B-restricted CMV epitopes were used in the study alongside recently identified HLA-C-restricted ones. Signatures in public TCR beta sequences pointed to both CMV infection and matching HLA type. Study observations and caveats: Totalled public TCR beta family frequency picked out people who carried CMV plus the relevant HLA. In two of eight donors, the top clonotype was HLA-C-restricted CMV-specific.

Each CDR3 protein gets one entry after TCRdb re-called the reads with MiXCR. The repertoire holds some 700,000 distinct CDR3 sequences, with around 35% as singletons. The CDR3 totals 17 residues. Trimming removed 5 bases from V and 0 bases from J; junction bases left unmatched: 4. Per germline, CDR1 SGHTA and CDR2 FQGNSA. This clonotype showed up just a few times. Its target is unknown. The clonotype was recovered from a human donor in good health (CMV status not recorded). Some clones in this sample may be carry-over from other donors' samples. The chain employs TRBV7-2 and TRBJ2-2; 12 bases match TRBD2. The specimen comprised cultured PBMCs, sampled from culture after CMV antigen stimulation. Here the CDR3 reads CASSGLAGTPNTGELFF. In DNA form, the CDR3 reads TGTGCCAGCAGCGGACTAGCGGGGACCCCGAACACCGGGGAGCTGTTTTTT.